These 19 T cell receptor beta chains share one sample of origin, sequenced in a study of T cells in Graves' hyperthyroidism and ophthalmopathy. TCR beta CDR3 region amplification was performed from RNA transcripts. The HTBI primer set was used in a first-round RT-PCR of the TCR CDR3. MiXCR, run by TCRdb on the multiplex PCR reads, gives a single entry per CDR3 protein. The sample yields a few hundred thousand distinct CDR3 sequences, 35% to 55% seen once. Sequenced input: peripheral blood or thyroid tissue (not recorded which). The receptors stem from a woman younger than 35 with Graves' hyperthyroidism.

The V call is TRBV29-1, the J call TRBJ2-7, with TRBD2 as a possible D gene (5 bases). The germline V gene has CDR1 SQVTM and CDR2 ANQGSEA. The V end lost 1 base, the J end lost 4 bases, and 8 bases lay between the germline ends. The CDR3 is 12 residues long. This CDR3 reads CSVEGLAYEQYF. CDR3 coding DNA: TGCAGCGTTGAAGGGTTAGCGTACGAGCAGTACTTC.

The CDR3 bases are TGTGCCAGCCAAGTACAGGGGGTCACTGAAGCTTTCTTT. Translated: CASQVQGVTEAFF. The chain links TRBV7-9 to TRBJ1-1, with TRBD1 identical over 8 bases. Germline trimming cut 8 bases from V and 4 bases from J; bases unmatched to any gene: 6. The CDR3 has 13 residues. The V gene's germline CDR1 is SEHNR and CDR2 FQNEAQ (reference sequence).

The CDR3 coding sequence is TGCAGTGCACCGGGGGGGGGCTACACCTTC. Its translation: CSAPGGGYTF. This chain links TRBV20-1 with TRBJ1-2, with D possibly TRBD1 on 5 matching bases. V shed 6 bases and J shed 8 bases, with 10 bases lying between them. The germline V gene has CDR1 DFQATT and CDR2 SNEGSKA (reference sequence). This CDR3 is 10 amino acids long.

This chain connects TRBV12-3 or TRBV12-4 to TRBJ2-5; 12 bases map to TRBD2. The CDR3 sequence is 19 residues long. V dropped 4 bases and J dropped 5; count of bases not matched to a gene: 17. CDR3 in DNA: TGTGCCAGCAGTTCCACTACTAGCGGGAGGCCCACCGGGGGGGAGACCCAGTACTTC. It is translated as CASSSTTSGRPTGGETQYF.

This clonotype was seen repeatedly, ten times or more. The V and J genes are TRBV19 and TRBJ2-7, with 9 bases that match TRBD1. J was trimmed by 9 bases and V by 5 bases; bases with no gene match: 14. In germline, CDR1 is LNHDA, CDR2 SQIVND (reference sequence). This CDR3 is built from 15 residues. In DNA form, the CDR3 reads TGTGCCAGTAGTTCACCCGGGACAGGGATCACCCTGCAGTACTTC. Its protein is CASSSPGTGITLQYF.

The table lists this clonotype with many counts. This rearrangement joins TRBV6-5 to TRBJ2-7; D not certain. CDR1 is MNHEY, CDR2 SVGAGI, per germline. The CDR3 covers 12 residues. V gave up 5 bases and J gave up 6 bases, with 11 bases separating them. The CDR3 bases are TGTGCCAGCAGTCCCTTTCTGGGCGAGCAGTACTTC. Residues: CASSPFLGEQYF.

This clonotype was counted many times. This chain links TRBV7-6 with TRBJ1-2; 10 nucleotides line up with TRBD1. Germline CDR1 reads SGHVS; CDR2 reads FNYEAQ. With 4 bases clipped from V and 4 bases from J, the junction kept 3 bases outside the gene matches. The CDR3 spans 14 residues. CDR3 bases: TGTGCCAGCAGCTCCTGGACAGGGGGCTATGGCTACACCTTC. Translation: CASSSWTGGYGYTF. Full variable domain (rest looked up from reference TRBV7-6 and TRBJ1-2): GAGVSQSPRYKVTKRGQDVALRCDPISGHVSLYWYRQALGQGPEFLTYFNYEAQQDKSGLPNDRFSAERPEGSISTLTIQRTEQRDSAMYRCASSSWTGGYGYTFGSGTRLTVV.

The rearrangement joins TRBV29-1 to TRBJ1-5, with 7 bases identical to TRBD1. V lost 4 bases, J lost 2 bases, and 5 bases stayed unmatched. The CDR3 is made up of 14 amino acids. Germline CDR1 is SQVTM and CDR2 is ANQGSEA. In DNA, the CDR3 is TGCAGCGTTGGCGGGACAGACCGCAATCAGCCCCAGCATTTT. It is translated as CSVGGTDRNQPQHF.

This clonotype was observed many times. The rearrangement joins TRBV9 to TRBJ2-7; D not certain. This CDR3 contains 13 residues. V lost 3 bases to trimming and J lost 4 bases, with 11 bases between them. The germline CDR1 and CDR2 sequences are SGDLS and YYNGEE. CDR3 DNA sequence: TGTGCCAGCAGCGCGAGATCGGGTTACGAGCAGTACTTC. As protein: CASSARSGYEQYF.

This rearrangement joins TRBV10-2 to TRBJ1-1, with D perhaps matching TRBD1 (6 bases). V lost 3 bases and J 1 base, leaving 9 bases between the germline ends. Per germline, CDR1 WSHSY and CDR2 SAAADI. CDR3 length: 14 residues. The CDR3 region has the DNA TGCGCCAGCAGTGAAACGGGACAGAACACTGAAGCTTTCTTT. Its translation: CASSETGQNTEAFF.

The chain employs TRBV7-3 and TRBJ1-4; no clear D. The V gene's germline CDR1 is SGHTA and CDR2 FQGTGA. V was pared by 3 bases and J by 7 bases, with 9 bases between. This CDR3 contains 13 residues. The CDR3 nucleotides read TGTGCCAGCAGCTTGGGCGGGAGTGAAAAACTGTTTTTT. This sequence encodes CASSLGGSEKLFF. Full variable domain (outside the CDR3, taken from reference TRBV7-3 and TRBJ1-4): GAGVSQTPSNKVTEKGKYVELRCDPISGHTALYWYRQSLGQGPEFLIYFQGTGAADDSGLPNDRFFAVRPEGSVSTLKIQRTERGDSAVYLCASSLGGSEKLFFGSGTQLSVL.

Remarks on this clonotype: This sequence may be a read error, since a much larger clone differs from it by one base. The rearrangement links TRBV12-3 or TRBV12-4 to TRBJ2-6, with D perhaps being TRBD1 or TRBD2 (5 bases each). V was pared by 4 bases and J by 4 bases, with 11 bases between. The CDR3 has 15 residues. The CDR3 DNA reads as TGTGCCAGCAGTTACATCGGGGCCGGGGCCAACGTCCTGACTTTC. This encodes CASSYIGAGANVLTF.

The chain employs TRBV25-1 and TRBJ1-2; D is ambiguous. The CDR3 is 14 residues long. V was pared by 2 bases and J by 2 bases, with 9 bases between. The germline V gene has CDR1 MGHDK and CDR2 SYGVNS. The CDR3 region is CASSEVARNYGYTF. CDR3 DNA sequence: TGTGCCAGCAGTGAAGTGGCGCGAAACTATGGCTACACCTTC.

V and J are TRBV7-6 and TRBJ1-4, with D maybe TRBD1 (5 bases). With 1 base removed from V and 11 bases from J, the gap between germline ends came to 14 bases. The length of the CDR3 is 14 residues. The V gene's germline CDR1 is SGHVS and CDR2 FNYEAQ. The CDR3 reads CASSLDAGMVKLFF. The CDR3 DNA follows: TGTGCCAGCAGCTTAGATGCAGGGATGGTCAAACTGTTTTTT.

This clonotype showed up many times. The chain combines TRBV11-3 with TRBJ2-7; TRBD2 matches 9 bases. The V segment lost 0 bases and the J segment 5 bases; nucleotides outside the gene matches: 14. Germline V gene sequence: CDR1 SGHNT, CDR2 YENEEA. The CDR3 consists of 18 residues. The CDR3 is CASSLDGVDSGSRHEQYF. CDR3 DNA sequence: TGTGCCAGCAGCTTAGATGGTGTGGATAGCGGGAGTCGCCACGAGCAGTACTTC.

The chain joins TRBV29-1 to TRBJ1-1, with 8 bases identical to TRBD1. CDR1 and CDR2 (germline): SQVTM, ANQGSEA. This CDR3 has 18 amino acids. Germline trimming cut 8 bases from V and 3 bases from J; bases unmatched to any gene: 23. This chain's CDR3 is CSLGIGYGQGKGDTEAFF. Here the CDR3 DNA reads TGCAGCTTAGGTATCGGCTACGGACAGGGTAAAGGGGACACTGAAGCTTTCTTT.

This clonotype was observed at least ten times. The chain employs TRBV19 and TRBJ2-7; D call uncertain. The CDR3 extends over 15 amino acids. Trimming took off 4 bases at V and 0 bases at J, with 13 bases between the two ends. The germline gives CDR1 LNHDA, CDR2 SQIVND (reference sequence). As DNA, the CDR3 is TGTGCCAGTAGTAAGGTCGGTGGAAGCTCCTACGAGCAGTACTTC. Encoded protein: CASSKVGGSSYEQYF.

This clonotype has only a few counts. CDR3 region: CATSDWSGGAYEQYF. In DNA, the CDR3 is TGTGCCACCAGTGACTGGTCGGGCGGGGCCTACGAGCAGTACTTC. V and J are TRBV24-1 and TRBJ2-7; possible D gene TRBD2, 6 bases. The CDR3 contains 15 residues. Trimming took off 4 bases at V and 2 bases at J, with 14 bases between the two ends. CDR1 and CDR2 (germline): KGHDR, SFDVKD.

This clonotype showed up many times. The chain uses TRBV4-3 and TRBJ1-3; D gene uncertain. Germline CDR1 and CDR2: LGHNA and YSLEER. V lost 0 bases and J lost 2, with 14 bases in between. This CDR3 is built from 17 residues. CDR3: CASSQEANGGPGNTIYF. As DNA, the CDR3 is TGCGCCAGCAGCCAAGAGGCGAATGGAGGTCCTGGAAACACCATATATTTT.